The 15 T cell receptor beta chains reported below all come from one sample, sequenced in a study of neurological immune-mediated disorders. TCRdb ran MiXCR on the 5' RACE reads and lists one entry per CDR3 protein. The sample gives 84,000 or so distinct CDR3 sequences, about a tenth of which show up once; 1.8% is in the top ten. The sample comprised PBMCs. The receptor source for this set is a man aged 35 to 55 in good health.

This clonotype was observed many times. The V and J genes are TRBV20-1 and TRBJ2-1; D is possibly TRBD1 (6 bases). Germline lookup yields CDR1 DFQATT and CDR2 SNEGSKA (reference sequence). The CDR3 has 16 residues. Deletions cut 0 bases from V and 6 bases from J, with 18 bases between. The CDR3 DNA reads TGCAGTGCTAGAGATCATCGCACAGGGTGGTTCAATGAGCAGTTCTTC. This encodes CSARDHRTGWFNEQFF.

There are many counts of this clonotype. V and J are TRBV12-3 or TRBV12-4 and TRBJ1-2; D not resolved. Trimming pared 3 bases from V and 8 bases from J, leaving 13 bases between. The CDR3 extends over 13 amino acids. The CDR3, as DNA: TGTGCCAGCAGTTTTGTGGGAGCGAGCGGCTACACCTTC. Residues: CASSFVGASGYTF.

This clonotype appeared many times. CDR3 in amino acids: CASSPGGFEQYF. The CDR3 region has the DNA TGTGCCAGCAGCCCAGGAGGGTTTGAGCAGTACTTC. The chain employs TRBV14 and TRBJ2-7, with a weak D call TRBD2 (6 bases). V lost 4 bases and J 7 bases, leaving 11 bases between the germline ends. Germline values: CDR1 SGHDN, CDR2 FVKESK. The CDR3 is made up of 12 amino acids.

This clonotype was seen repeatedly, ten times or more. This chain links TRBV12-3 or TRBV12-4 with TRBJ1-1; D uncertain. Trimming removed 7 bases from V and 1 base from J, with 10 bases in between. The CDR3 length is 13 residues. CDR3 coding DNA: TGTGCCAGCAATTTTATTACGAACACTGAAGCTTTCTTT. Encoded protein: CASNFITNTEAFF.

Ten or more counts support this clonotype. V gene TRBV7-6 combines with J gene TRBJ2-1; the D gene is possibly TRBD1 (5 bases). V was shortened by 5 bases and J by 7 bases, with 21 bases between the two germline ends. Per the germline V gene, CDR1 is SGHVS and CDR2 is FNYEAQ. The CDR3 extends over 16 amino acids. The CDR3 spells CASSPEWGRAKNEQFF. CDR3 DNA sequence: TGTGCCAGCAGCCCCGAGTGGGGCAGGGCGAAGAATGAGCAGTTCTTC.

This clonotype showed up many times. The DNA is omitted, as the CDR3 cannot be located on it reliably, and the CDR3 follows TCRdb's listing. The V call is TRBV21-1, the J call TRBJ2-2; the table's D call, TRBD1, has no DNA check behind it. TRBV21-1 is recorded as a pseudogene. The CDR3 is made up of 23 amino acids, end residues included. This CDR3 reads CASSKGYRITGELFFGEGSELFF.

Many counts were recorded for this clonotype. This sequence joins TRBV5-6 and TRBJ2-4; no reliable D call. Trimming stripped 2 bases from V and 12 bases from J, with 12 bases between. The germline gives CDR1 SGHDT, CDR2 YYEEEE. CDR3 length equals 12 residues. CDR3 nucleotides: TGTGCCAGCAGCTTCGAGTTCAGCCCTCAGTACTTC. Protein product: CASSFEFSPQYF. Full variable domain (missing parts from reference TRBV5-6 and TRBJ2-4): DAGVTQSPTHLIKTRGQQVTLRCSPKSGHDTVSWYQQALGQGPQFIFQYYEEEERQRGNFPDRFSGHQFPNYSSELNVNALLLGDSALYLCASSFEFSPQYFGAGTRLSVL.

This clonotype was detected ten times or more. This rearrangement joins TRBV10-3 to TRBJ2-3, with 12 bases identical to TRBD1. Trimming removed 5 bases from V and 6 bases from J; junction bases left unmatched: 9. Germline V CDR1 and CDR2: ENHRY, SYGVKD. The CDR3 length is 16 residues. CDR3 in DNA: TGTGCCATCAGTCAACCGGGACAGGGGGCGGTTGATACGCAGTATTTT. Translation gives CAISQPGQGAVDTQYF.

On this clonotype itself: One end of the junction is discordant with germline, which a read error may explain. J is TRBJ2-5 and V is TRBV7-2, with D possibly matching TRBD2 (5 bases). The germline gives CDR1 SGHTA, CDR2 FQGNSA. This CDR3 comprises 12 residues. CDR3 protein: CANSLAGETQYF. The CDR3, as DNA: TGTGCCAACAGCTTAGCTGGGGAGACACAGTACTTC.

This clonotype occurred many times. The chain couples TRBV5-1 to TRBJ2-5; no clear D. Trimming cost V 4 bases and J 7 bases, with 23 bases left between them. The CDR3 has 16 amino acids. CDR1 is SGHRS and CDR2 is YFSETQ in the germline V gene. CDR3 DNA: TGCGCCAGCAGCCCTTCCGGGTATCCCGCTCCCGTGACCCAGTACTTC. It is translated as CASSPSGYPAPVTQYF.

This clonotype has at least ten counts. V usage is TRBV2 and J usage is TRBJ2-1; a weak D match, TRBD1 (6 bases). This CDR3 is built from 14 residues. The germline gives CDR1 SNHLY, CDR2 FYNNEI. The ends were cut back, 3 bases at V and 5 bases at J, with 11 bases in the middle. CDR3 in amino acids: CASSDDRLDNEQFF. The CDR3 nucleotides read TGTGCCAGCAGTGACGACAGGTTAGACAATGAGCAGTTCTTC. Full variable domain (outside the CDR3, taken from reference TRBV2 and TRBJ2-1): EPEVTQTPSHQVTQMGQEVILRCVPISNHLYFYWYRQILGQKVEFLVSFYNNEISEKSEIFDDQFSVERPDGSNFTLKIRSTKLEDSAMYFCASSDDRLDNEQFFGPGTRLTVL.

Ten or more counts support this clonotype. In DNA form, the CDR3 reads TGTGCCTCCAAAGGGCAGGGGGCAGGGCGGTACGAGCAGTACTTC. As protein: CASKGQGAGRYEQYF. This chain connects TRBV6-5 to TRBJ2-7; 8 bases fit TRBD1. The CDR3 loop spans 15 amino acids. Losses at the gene ends were 11 bases for V and 4 bases for J; bases not matched to a gene: 16. CDR1 is MNHEY and CDR2 is SVGAGI in the germline V gene.

This clonotype was observed at least ten times. This chain links TRBV29-1 with TRBJ2-7, with TRBD1 as a possible D gene (6 bases). The germline V gene has CDR1 SQVTM and CDR2 ANQGSEA. CDR3 length: 14 amino acids. V gave up 5 bases and J gave up 0 bases, with 14 bases separating them. CDR3 region: CSVLDRTSSYEQYF. In DNA form, the CDR3 reads TGCAGCGTTCTAGACAGGACAAGCTCCTACGAGCAGTACTTC.

This clonotype is a singleton in its sample. The genes are TRBV20-1 and TRBJ2-3; D not resolved. The germline CDR1 and CDR2 sequences are DFQATT and SNEGSKA (reference sequence). The CDR3 contains 12 residues. The V end was cut by 0 bases, the J end by 5 bases, with 6 bases between. CDR3 DNA sequence: TGCAGTGCTAGAGATTGGATAGATACGCAGTATTTT. Encoded protein: CSARDWIDTQYF.

This clonotype was detected ten times or more. The J gene is TRBJ1-5, the V gene TRBV5-5; TRBD1 matches 7 bases. The CDR3 has 14 residues. The junction had 5 bases not matched to a gene; V was cut back by 4 bases and J by 4 bases. CDR1 and CDR2 from the germline V gene are SGHKS and YYEKEE (reference sequence). Here the CDR3 DNA reads TGTGCCAGCAGCCAAAACAGGGGAAATCAGCCCCAGCATTTT. It specifies CASSQNRGNQPQHF. The full variable domain, completed using reference TRBV5-5 and TRBJ1-5, is DAGVTQSPTHLIKTRGQQVTLRCSPISGHKSVSWYQQVLGQGPQFIFQYYEKEERGRGNFPDRFSARQFPNYSSELNVNALLLGDSALYLCASSQNRGNQPQHFGDGTRLSIL.